This is a list of T cell receptor beta chains from one sample in a study of PD-L1 blockade in urothelial cancer. TCRdb keeps only in-frame clones here, not all; method: immunoSEQ multiplex PCR. The sample lists 37,000 or so clones, over 75% seen once, with approximately 15% in the top ten. This specimen was PBMCs, taken around atezolizumab (anti-PD-L1) treatment. The receptor set was obtained from a man aged 55-75 years with urothelial cancer. Both conserved end residues are part of each CDR3.

TRBV15	TRBJ2-5	CATSRDTGVRETQYF
TRBV6-6	TRBJ2-7	CASSYSLAGVPNEQYF
TRBV11-2	TRBJ2-7	CASSLGDSQVFGSEYF
TRBV19	TRBJ1-6	CASSIERDRGSPLHF
TRBV7-3	TRBJ1-1	CASSLTGVRTEAFF
TRBV2	TRBJ2-3	CASSRDRGLTDTQYF
TRBV4-1	TRBJ1-3	CASAGGNTIYF
TRBV18	TRBJ2-2	CASSQVRDTGELFF
TRBV9	TRBJ1-3	CASSAPGLSSGNTIYF
TRBV29-1	TRBJ1-2	CSISDRVHGYTF
TRBV7-9	TRBJ2-7	CASSGEDTGSYEQYF
TRBV6-5	TRBJ2-1	CASNGGAEQFF
TRBV18	TRBJ2-3	CASSPLQNERDTQYF
TRBV7-9	TRBJ1-1	CASSSNTGGMTEAFF
TRBV28	TRBJ1-5	CASRAMAGGHGQPQHF
TRBV5-1	TRBJ2-2	CASSSGTTPRLNTGELFF
TRBV5-1	TRBJ2-2	CASSSLTGDSGELFF
TRBV7-9	TRBJ2-7	CASSQIRGQAEEQYF
TRBV5-1	TRBJ2-1	CASSFLTGLADNEQFF
TRBV11-1	TRBJ2-5	CASSLSTGDRGTQYF
TRBV6-5	TRBJ1-2	CASSKTGGRGYTF
TRBV16	TRBJ2-5	CASSPGGETRETQYF
TRBV5-5	TRBJ2-1	CASVRDRGFNEQFF
TRBV10-3	TRBJ1-2	CAIRNAGGHGYTF
TRBV19	TRBJ1-5	CASSRADSYNQPQHF
TRBV6-1	TRBJ2-2	CASRTGTSNGELFF
TRBV4-2	TRBJ2-7	CASSRGGPQGYEQYF
TRBV6-1	TRBJ2-2	CATYRTSGHTGELFF
TRBV7-9	TRBJ2-7	CASSMTGVNYEQYF
TRBV9	TRBJ2-3	CASSVAHRWTDTQYF
TRBV5-1	TRBJ2-2	CASSLEAGTGELFF
TRBV9	TRBJ1-3	CASSVFGLEDRIGNTIYF
TRBV9	TRBJ2-7	CASSLDPRTSGAYEQYF
TRBV7-2	TRBJ2-5	CASSPPTGAAQGTQYF
TRBV5-1	TRBJ2-7	CASSLVSSGSYNEQYF
TRBV11-3	TRBJ2-1	CASSPLGRENEQFF
TRBV11-3	TRBJ2-1	CASSMTLYEQFF
TRBV19	TRBJ1-5	CASSTGAGLHNQPQHF
TRBV5-1	TRBJ2-7	CASRGQGASYEQYF
TRBV4-3	TRBJ2-5	CASSQDRASGTQYF
TRBV4-1	TRBJ2-1	CASSRSWGGTAYNEQFF
TRBV19	TRBJ1-4	CASSTTSSGLNEKLFF
TRBV9	TRBJ2-3	CASSVQGTDTQYF
TRBV13	TRBJ2-3	CASRDSGADTQYF
TRBV30	TRBJ2-4	CAWSPGLAKNIQYF
TRBV7-9	TRBJ2-1	CASSSSRYSYNEQFF
TRBV19	TRBJ1-2	CASSIGDRGYGYTF
TRBV19	TRBJ1-5	CASSPGTTPNQPQHF